The 14 T cell receptor beta chains below come from one sample, sequenced in a study of cytomegalovirus exposure and HLA in healthy donors. The PCR ran on 60 Vbeta and 13 Jbeta primers. Method: immunoSEQ multiplex PCR; TCRdb's copy keeps in-frame clones and lacks some. The profile shows some 65,000 clones, around 68% of them singletons. The sequencing sample was made of PBMCs. The receptors here all came from a woman between 25 and 40 years old in good health and CMV-seronegative.

The sample holds many counts of this clone. The chain uses TRBV16 and TRBJ2-7; D is possibly TRBD2 (6 bases). This CDR3 has 13 residues. V was shortened by 2 bases and J by 6 bases, with 11 bases between the two germline ends. Germline values: CDR1 KGHSY, CDR2 FQNENV. CDR3 sequence reads: CASSQPSGSEQYF. The CDR3, as DNA: TGTGCCAGCAGCCAACCGTCCGGGAGCGAGCAGTACTTC.

The CDR3 DNA reads as TGTGCCAGCTCACCCGGACAGGAGAACTATGGCTACACCTTC. Encoded protein: CASSPGQENYGYTF. The V and J genes are TRBV18 and TRBJ1-2; 7 bases line up with TRBD1. The CDR3 sequence is 14 residues long. V shed 3 bases and J 2 bases; nucleotides not matched to a gene: 3. Germline-derived CDR1 and CDR2 are KGHSH and LQKENI. Looking up the rest from reference TRBV18 and TRBJ1-2 gives the full variable domain: NAGVMQNPRHLVRRRGQEARLRCSPMKGHSHVYWYRQLPEEGLKFMVYLQKENIIDESGMPKERFSAEFPKEGPSILRIQQVVRGDSAAYFCASSPGQENYGYTFGSGTRLTVV.

A remark on this clone: Sequence at one end of the junction differs from germline and may be a read error. The V call is TRBV28, the J call TRBJ1-5, with D maybe TRBD1 (6 bases). Germline-derived CDR1 and CDR2 are MDHEN and SYDVKM. The CDR3 runs 12 residues. The CDR3 nucleotides read TGTGCCACGGGGGGGGCCCCTCAGGCCCAGCATTTT. Its protein is CATGGAPQAQHF.

The genes are TRBV7-9 and TRBJ2-4, with D perhaps TRBD1 (6 bases). This CDR3 spans 16 amino acids. Between the trimmed V and J ends, which lost 2 bases and 0 bases, there was a span of 11 bases. Germline CDR1 is SEHNR and CDR2 is FQNEAQ (reference sequence). The CDR3 reads CASSLMGHLAKNIQYF. The CDR3 DNA sequence: TGTGCCAGCAGCTTAATGGGACACTTAGCCAAAAACATTCAGTACTTC.

This chain's CDR3 is CASSPNPGLDYEQYF. The CDR3 DNA is TGTGCCAGCAGCCCTAACCCGGGACTAGACTACGAGCAGTACTTC. The chain has TRBV9 and TRBJ2-7; 8 nucleotides agree with TRBD2. The CDR3 has 15 residues. Looked up from germline, CDR1 is SGDLS and CDR2 is YYNGEE. The trim removed 4 bases at V and 3 bases at J, leaving 9 bases unmatched.

This clone showed up just a few times. CDR3 in amino acids: CASSYSGSSYNEQFF. CDR3 DNA: TGTGCCAGCAGTTACTCCGGGAGCTCCTACAATGAGCAGTTCTTC. The chain uses TRBV6-5 and TRBJ2-1; D possibly corresponds to TRBD2 (6 bases). Per germline, CDR1 MNHEY and CDR2 SVGAGI. V was clipped by 0 bases and J by 0 bases, with 6 bases between them. The CDR3 consists of 15 residues.

CDR3 coding DNA: TGTGCCAGCAGTGAAGGGAGTGACACTGAAGCTTTCTTT. Translated: CASSEGSDTEAFF. The chain combines TRBV25-1 with TRBJ1-1; no firm D call. The CDR3 is 13 amino acids. The ends were cut back, 2 bases at V and 3 bases at J, with 7 bases in the middle. Germline V gene lookup returns CDR1 MGHDK and CDR2 SYGVNS.

DNA for the CDR3: TGTGCCAGCAGCCGCCGGACAGGAGCCTACAATGAGCAGTTCTTC. Translating it yields CASSRRTGAYNEQFF. V gene TRBV6-5 combines with J gene TRBJ2-1, with 7 bases aligning to TRBD1. From germline, CDR1 is MNHEY and CDR2 SVGAGI. CDR3 length equals 15 residues. With V trimmed by 6 bases and J by 2 bases, 7 bases remained unmatched.

This clone was picked up a small number of times. The J gene is TRBJ2-7, the V gene TRBV18, with 8 bases matching TRBD1. The CDR3 contains 15 residues. The V segment lost 3 bases and the J segment 4 bases; nucleotides outside the gene matches: 8. Germline V gives CDR1 KGHSH, CDR2 LQKENI. CDR3 protein: CASSPPGQALYEQYF. The CDR3 region has the DNA TGTGCCAGCTCACCCCCGGGACAGGCCTTATACGAGCAGTACTTC.

DNA of the CDR3: TGTGCCAGCAGTCCCGGTGAGATGGAGACCCAGTACTTC. This translates into CASSPGEMETQYF. The chain employs TRBV7-3 and TRBJ2-5; D gene unclear. Germline assignment: CDR1 SGHTA and CDR2 FQGTGA. Trimming pared 6 bases from V and 5 bases from J, leaving 13 bases between. This CDR3 spans 13 amino acids. The full variable domain, with the rest looked up from reference TRBV7-3 and TRBJ2-5, is GAGVSQTPSNKVTEKGKYVELRCDPISGHTALYWYRQSLGQGPEFLIYFQGTGAADDSGLPNDRFFAVRPEGSVSTLKIQRTERGDSAVYLCASSPGEMETQYFGPGTRLLVL.

A few counts support this clone. This chain links TRBV6-1 with TRBJ2-3, with D possibly TRBD2 on 6 matching bases. CDR1 is MNHNS and CDR2 is SASEGT in the germline V gene. This CDR3 is 13 amino acids long. This CDR3 reads CAHGGLRTDTQYF. The DNA for the CDR3 is TGTGCGCACGGGGGACTCCGCACAGATACGCAGTATTTT.

This chain links TRBV6-1 with TRBJ2-4, with D possibly being TRBD2 (6 bases). CDR1 MNHNS and CDR2 SASEGT come from the germline V gene. The CDR3 consists of 15 residues. The germline V and J ends were trimmed by 1 base and 7 bases, with 14 bases remaining between them. CDR3 amino acids: CASSEGWEAWNIQYF. The CDR3 bases are TGTGCCAGCAGTGAAGGATGGGAGGCCTGGAACATTCAGTACTTC.

This sequence joins TRBV7-7 and TRBJ2-3, with 7 bases lining up with TRBD1. The CDR3 has 13 residues. V was clipped by 5 bases and J by 6 bases; unmatched bases: 5. CDR1 is SSHAT, CDR2 FNYEAQ, per germline (reference sequence). The DNA of the CDR3 is TGTGCCAGCAGCCTTGACAGGGAGGATACGCAGTATTTT. The encoded protein is CASSLDREDTQYF. The full variable domain, with the rest looked up from reference TRBV7-7 and TRBJ2-3, is GAGVSQSPRYKVTKRGQDVTLRCDPISSHATLYWYQQALGQGPEFLTYFNYEAQPDKSGLPSDRFSAERPEGSISTLTIQRTEQRDSAMYRCASSLDREDTQYFGPGTRLTVL.

The chain has TRBV2 and TRBJ1-2; 8 bases agree with TRBD1. CDR3 length: 15 residues. The germline V gene encodes CDR1 SNHLY and CDR2 FYNNEI. The ends lost 4 bases at V and 3 bases at J; junction bases unmatched: 7. The CDR3: CASSALDRGYYGYTF. CDR3 sequence (DNA): TGTGCCAGCAGTGCGCTCGACAGGGGATACTATGGCTACACCTTC.